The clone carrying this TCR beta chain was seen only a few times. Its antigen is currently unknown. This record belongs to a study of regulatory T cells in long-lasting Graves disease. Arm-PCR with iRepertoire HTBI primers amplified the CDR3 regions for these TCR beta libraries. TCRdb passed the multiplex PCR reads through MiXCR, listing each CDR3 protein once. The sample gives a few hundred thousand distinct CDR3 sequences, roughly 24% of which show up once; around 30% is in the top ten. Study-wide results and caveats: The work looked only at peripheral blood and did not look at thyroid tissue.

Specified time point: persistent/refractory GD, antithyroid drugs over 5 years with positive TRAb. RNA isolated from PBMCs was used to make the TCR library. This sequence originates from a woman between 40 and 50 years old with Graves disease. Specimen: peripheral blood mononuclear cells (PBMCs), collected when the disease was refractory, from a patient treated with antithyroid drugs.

CDR3 protein: CAINTGKRTSSDTQYF. The CDR3 region has the DNA TGTGCCATCAACACGGGTAAACGGACTAGCTCGGATACGCAGTATTTT. V and J are TRBV2 and TRBJ2-3; 8 nucleotides align to TRBD2. Germline CDR1 reads SNHLY; CDR2 reads FYNNEI. The trim removed 10 bases at V and 6 bases at J, leaving 18 bases unmatched. The CDR3 sequence is 16 residues long.